These T cell receptor beta chains were read from a single sample in a study of blood T cell repertoires in COVID-19. Data came from immunoSEQ multiplex PCR; TCRdb stores just in-frame clones and leaves some out. Among some 200,000 clones, about four fifths were seen once, and the ten largest hold 7.5% to 9%. Material for sequencing was peripheral blood. Source of these receptors: a woman of 80 years or more with COVID-19, enrolled during active disease. Each CDR3 is given with its conserved first and last residue. A D gene is named only where the DNA matches it firmly. Clone size is given for some rows only: seen once, a few or many times, or a class if the clone is expanded.

j_call d_call v_call clone_size cdr3_aa cdr3_nt
TRBJ1-5 . TRBV6-5 few CASSIASSNQPQHF TGTGCCAGCAGCATAGCAAGTAGCAATCAGCCCCAGCATTTT
TRBJ1-6 TRBD1 TRBV5-4 once CASSLLQGNSPLHF TGTGCCAGCAGCTTATTACAGGGGAATTCACCCCTCCACTTT
TRBJ1-3 TRBD1 TRBV15 . CATADGDRTGNTIYF TGTGCCACAGCCGACGGGGACAGAACTGGAAACACCATATATTTT
TRBJ1-1 . TRBV6-6 . CASVPRGGTTEAFF TGTGCCAGCGTCCCTCGGGGGGGAACCACTGAAGCTTTCTTT
TRBJ1-1 TRBD1 TRBV5-4 . CASSFDRELYTEAFF TGTGCCAGCAGCTTCGACAGGGAATTGTACACTGAAGCTTTCTTT
TRBJ2-4 . TRBV18 . CASSPALENIQYF TGTGCCAGCTCACCTGCCCTAGAAAACATTCAGTACTTC
TRBJ2-2 TRBD2 TRBV18 . CASSPRAGVSTGELFF TGTGCCAGCTCACCACGGGCGGGAGTGTCCACCGGGGAGCTGTTTTTT
TRBJ2-1 . TRBV7-9 . CASSFREGGEVF TGTGCCAGCAGCTTTAGGGAAGGGGGTGAGGTCTTC
TRBJ2-1 TRBD2 TRBV5-1 . CASSPTTSGVHNEQFF TGCGCCAGCAGCCCGACGACTAGCGGGGTCCACAATGAGCAGTTCTTC
TRBJ1-5 . TRBV5-6 . CASSSPREPQHF TGTGCCAGCAGCTCCCCTCGGGAGCCCCAGCATTTT
TRBJ1-2 . TRBV5-6 . CASSLGRRAYSGYTF TGTGCCAGCAGCTTGGGGCGGAGGGCCTATTCAGGCTACACCTTC
TRBJ1-1 . TRBV29-1 once CSVATGTRTEAFF TGCAGCGTAGCCACAGGAACGAGGACTGAAGCTTTCTTT
TRBJ2-1 . TRBV5-4 once CASSLGQAAFTYNEQFF TGTGCCAGCAGCTTGGGGCAGGCCGCCTTCACCTACAATGAGCAGTTCTTC
TRBJ2-1 TRBD2 TRBV4-1 . CASSSSGGSYNEQFF TGCGCCAGCAGCTCTAGCGGGGGTAGCTACAATGAGCAGTTCTTC
TRBJ2-2 . TRBV10-3 once CAISQGGANTGELFF TGTGCCATCAGCCAGGGGGGCGCGAACACCGGGGAGCTGTTTTTT
TRBJ2-7 . TRBV28 . CASSLRFEGVYEQYF TGTGCCAGCAGTTTAAGATTTGAGGGAGTCTACGAGCAGTACTTC
TRBJ1-5 . TRBV19 . CASTTGGVGNQPQHF TGTGCCAGTACGACCGGAGGGGTCGGCAATCAGCCCCAGCATTTT
TRBJ2-1 TRBD1 TRBV12-3/TRBV12-4 . CASRPGGLDEQFF TGTGCCAGCAGACCAGGGGGATTGGATGAGCAGTTCTTC
TRBJ1-2 . TRBV6-5 . CASKRTAGLYGYTF TGTGCCAGCAAACGGACGGCGGGTCTCTATGGCTACACCTTC
TRBJ2-7 TRBD2 TRBV11-2 . CASSIVTSGGYSYEQYF TGTGCCAGCAGCATCGTGACTAGCGGGGGGTACTCCTACGAGCAGTACTTC
TRBJ1-1 . TRBV18 . CASSPRSTEAFF TGTGCCAGCTCACCCCGCAGCACTGAAGCTTTCTTT
TRBJ1-3 . TRBV5-4 once CASSLGGTSGNTIYF TGTGCCAGCAGCTTGGGAGGTACCTCTGGAAACACCATATATTTT
TRBJ1-2 TRBD1 TRBV19 . CASSTGQLYGYTF TGTGCCAGTAGCACGGGACAGCTCTATGGCTACACCTTC
TRBJ1-2 . TRBV12-3/TRBV12-4 . CASSPGWNYGYTF TGTGCCAGCAGTCCAGGGTGGAACTATGGCTACACCTTC
TRBJ1-2 TRBD1 TRBV28 . CASSDWDRGARFFYGYTF TGTGCCAGCAGTGATTGGGACAGGGGCGCTCGCTTCTTTTATGGCTACACCTTC
TRBJ1-4 TRBD1 TRBV14 . CASSERQGAIYEKLFF TGTGCCAGCAGCGAGAGACAGGGGGCAATCTACGAAAAACTGTTTTTT
TRBJ1-6 TRBD1 TRBV9 . CASSDRGDSPLHF TGTGCCAGCAGTGACAGGGGGGATTCACCCCTCCACTTT
TRBJ2-3 TRBD2 TRBV3-1/TRBV3-2 . CASSQLAGVTDTQYF TGTGCCAGCAGCCAGCTAGCGGGGGTGACAGATACGCAGTATTTT
TRBJ1-2 TRBD1 TRBV11-2 . CASSVAGTGGWYGYTF TGTGCCAGCAGCGTCGCCGGGACAGGGGGTTGGTATGGCTACACCTTC
TRBJ1-4 . TRBV24-1 . CATSDAYGGLFF TGTGCCACCAGTGATGCCTACGGAGGTCTGTTTTTT
TRBJ2-3 TRBD1 TRBV6-6 . CASSRPGQVSTDTQYF TGTGCCAGCAGCCGACCGGGACAGGTTAGCACAGATACGCAGTATTTT
TRBJ1-4 TRBD1 TRBV15 . CATSSRGTNEKLFF TGTGCCACCAGCAGCAGGGGGACTAATGAAAAACTGTTTTTT
TRBJ2-3 . TRBV7-3 few CASSPDLGGGTDTQYF TGTGCCAGCAGCCCAGATTTAGGGGGGGGCACAGATACGCAGTATTTT
TRBJ2-5 . TRBV5-1 . CASSLERGETQYF TGCGCCAGCAGCTTGGAACGGGGGGAGACCCAGTACTTC
TRBJ1-1 TRBD1 TRBV2 . CASSSYRDRAYNTEAFF TGTGCCAGCAGTTCATACCGGGACAGGGCTTATAACACTGAAGCTTTCTTT
TRBJ1-5 TRBD1 TRBV3-1/TRBV3-2 . CAISQGGQPQHF TGTGCCATTTCTCAGGGGGGTCAGCCCCAGCATTTT
TRBJ1-2 TRBD1 TRBV5-1 . CASSSQGAYGYTF TGCGCCAGCAGCTCACAGGGGGCGTATGGCTACACCTTC
TRBJ2-5 TRBD2 TRBV5-1 . CASHTGLAGETQYF TGCGCCAGCCACACGGGACTAGCGGGGGAGACCCAGTACTTC
TRBJ2-3 TRBD2 TRBV14 . CATSPLAGGMSTDTQYF TGTGCCACCTCTCCCCTAGCGGGGGGGATGAGCACAGATACGCAGTATTTT
TRBJ1-1 TRBD1 TRBV3-1/TRBV3-2 . CASSPRGTGGLGAFF TGTGCCAGCAGCCCCCGGGGGACAGGGGGCTTAGGAGCTTTCTTT
TRBJ1-2 . TRBV5-1 . CASTPGANYGYTF TGCGCCAGCACCCCCGGGGCTAACTATGGCTACACCTTC
TRBJ2-1 . TRBV15 . CATSREGDEQFF TGTGCCACCAGCAGAGAAGGGGATGAGCAGTTCTTC
TRBJ1-1 . TRBV7-8 . CASSPTGNTEAFF TGTGCCAGCAGCCCCACAGGGAACACTGAAGCTTTCTTT
TRBJ2-1 TRBD1 TRBV6-5 . CASSLGQEPYNEQFF TGTGCCAGCAGTCTCGGACAGGAACCCTACAATGAGCAGTTCTTC
TRBJ2-5 . TRBV2 . CASSTNRGARETQYF TGTGCCAGCAGTACCAATCGGGGAGCCCGCGAGACCCAGTACTTC
TRBJ2-3 TRBD1 TRBV5-5 . CASSLWQGATDTQYF TGTGCCAGCAGCTTGTGGCAGGGGGCCACAGATACGCAGTATTTT
TRBJ2-1 TRBD2 TRBV4-2 . CASSPLEGGRYNEQFF TGTGCCAGCAGCCCCCTAGAGGGCGGGAGATACAATGAGCAGTTCTTC
TRBJ2-3 . TRBV11-2 . CASSLARSTDTQYF TGTGCCAGCAGCTTAGCGCGGAGCACAGATACGCAGTATTTT
TRBJ2-1 . TRBV5-6 . CASSFGSSYNEQFF TGTGCCAGCAGCTTTGGGAGTTCCTACAATGAGCAGTTCTTC
TRBJ1-2 . TRBV3-1/TRBV3-2 . CASSQEFRGDGYTF TGTGCCAGCAGCCAAGAGTTCAGGGGAGATGGCTACACCTTC
TRBJ2-1 TRBD2 TRBV7-7 . CASSPSGLAKGEQFF TGTGCTAGCAGCCCCTCAGGACTAGCAAAGGGTGAGCAGTTCTTC
TRBJ2-3 TRBD2 TRBV10-3 . CAISEVSGSGDTQYF TGTGCCATCAGTGAGGTTAGCGGGTCGGGAGATACGCAGTATTTT
TRBJ1-1 TRBD1 TRBV5-4 . CASSFGQGAGTEAFF TGTGCCAGCAGCTTCGGTCAGGGGGCCGGTACTGAAGCTTTCTTT
TRBJ2-7 TRBD1 TRBV3-1/TRBV3-2 . CASSPARDSTYEQYF TGTGCCAGCAGCCCCGCCCGGGACAGTACCTACGAGCAGTACTTC
TRBJ2-1 . TRBV4-2 . CASSQDTGRTLEQFF TGTGCCAGCAGCCAAGACACAGGTCGCACTCTGGAGCAGTTCTTC
TRBJ1-5 . TRBV29-1 . CSVGDQPQHF TGCAGCGTAGGAGATCAGCCCCAGCATTTT
TRBJ2-5 . TRBV5-1 . CASTNRPGEQETQYF TGCGCCAGCACGAATCGACCGGGGGAGCAAGAGACCCAGTACTTC
TRBJ1-3 . TRBV7-6 . CASSLAPWGDPSGNTIYF TGTGCCAGCAGCTTAGCCCCGTGGGGAGATCCCTCTGGAAACACCATATATTTT
TRBJ2-3 TRBD2 TRBV19 many CASRFSGRDTQYF TGTGCCAGTAGATTTAGCGGGAGGGATACGCAGTATTTT
TRBJ1-4 . TRBV19 . CASSYGQFSSGKLFF TGTGCCAGTAGTTACGGACAATTCTCCAGCGGGAAACTGTTTTTT